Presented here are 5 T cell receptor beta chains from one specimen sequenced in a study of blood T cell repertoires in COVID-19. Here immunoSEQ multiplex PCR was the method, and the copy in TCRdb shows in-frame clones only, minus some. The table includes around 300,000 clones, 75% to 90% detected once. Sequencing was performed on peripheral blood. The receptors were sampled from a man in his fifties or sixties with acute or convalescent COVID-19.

The CDR3 DNA reads TGTGCCAGTAGTCCGACTAGCAGTGGGCCCCTCGGCGAGACCCAGTACTTC. Its translation is CASSPTSSGPLGETQYF. The genes are TRBV19 and TRBJ2-5; 7 bases line up with TRBD2. Germline CDR1 LNHDA, CDR2 SQIVND (reference sequence). There are 17 residues in the CDR3. V shed 5 bases and J 5 bases; nucleotides not matched to a gene: 17. The complete variable domain, with remaining parts taken from reference TRBV19 and TRBJ2-5, reads DGGITQSPKYLFRKEGQNVTLSCEQNLNHDAMYWYRQDPGQGLRLIYYSQIVNDFQKGDIAEGYSVSREKKESFPLTVTSAQKNPTAFYLCASSPTSSGPLGETQYFGPGTRLLVL.

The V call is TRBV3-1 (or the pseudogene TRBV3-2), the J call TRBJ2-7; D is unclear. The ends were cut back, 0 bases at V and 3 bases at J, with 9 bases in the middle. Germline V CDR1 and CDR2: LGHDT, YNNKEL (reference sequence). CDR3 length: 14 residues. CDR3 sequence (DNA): TGTGCCAGCAGCCAAGAGGTAACAGACTACGAGCAGTACTTC. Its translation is CASSQEVTDYEQYF.

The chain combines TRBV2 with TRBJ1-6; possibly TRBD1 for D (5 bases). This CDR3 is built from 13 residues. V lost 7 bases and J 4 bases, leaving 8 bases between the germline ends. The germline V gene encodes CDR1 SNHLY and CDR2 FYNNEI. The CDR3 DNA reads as TGTGCCAGCACGGACAATTATAATTCACCCCTCCACTTT. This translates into CASTDNYNSPLHF.

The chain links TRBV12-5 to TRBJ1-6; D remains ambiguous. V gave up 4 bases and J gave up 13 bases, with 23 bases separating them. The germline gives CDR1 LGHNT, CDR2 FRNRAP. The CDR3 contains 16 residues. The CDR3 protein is CASGSALGITNPPLHF. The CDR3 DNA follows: TGTGCTAGTGGTTCCGCCCTCGGGATCACTAACCCCCCCCTCCACTTT. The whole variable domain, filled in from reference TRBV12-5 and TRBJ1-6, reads DARVTQTPRHKVTEMGQEVTMRCQPILGHNTVFWYRQTMMQGLELLAYFRNRAPLDDSGMPKDRFSAEMPDATLATLKIQPSEPRDSAVYFCASGSALGITNPPLHFGNGTRLTVT.

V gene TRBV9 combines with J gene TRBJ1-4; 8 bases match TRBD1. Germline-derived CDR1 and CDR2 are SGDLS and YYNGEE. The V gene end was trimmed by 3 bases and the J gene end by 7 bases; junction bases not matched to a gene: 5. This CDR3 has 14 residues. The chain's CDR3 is CASSADRGGEKLFF. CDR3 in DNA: TGTGCCAGCAGCGCCGACAGGGGTGGTGAAAAACTGTTTTTT.